This T cell receptor beta chain was documented in a study of post-analysis software for immune sequencing data. Regarding the study as a whole: In patients, TRBV5-6, TRBV5-1 and TRBV20-1 belonged to roughly 5 TRBV segments found more frequently than in controls. Compared against controls, patients with multiple sclerosis displayed significantly lower normalized Chao1 diversity.

The V gene's germline CDR1 is SEHNR and CDR2 FQNEAQ (reference sequence). V was cut by 3 bases and J by 7 bases, with 10 bases left in between. The CDR3 runs to 14 residues. Prepared libraries of TCR beta cDNA carried unique molecular identifiers. When roughly 0.9 to 10 million T cells were used, they gave roughly 500,000 cDNA molecules. TCRdb re-called the PCR reads with MiXCR, one entry per CDR3 protein. The repertoire includes about 540,000 distinct CDR3 sequences, 34% of them detected once, and 4.5% to 7.5% sits in the top ten. This clonotype was observed at least ten times. Its antigen is currently unknown.

This sequence was found in a girl aged 2-17 years with multiple sclerosis. This sequence joins TRBV7-9 and TRBJ1-6; D call uncertain. The sample comprised blood. The CDR3 spells CASSLDLPNSPLHF. The CDR3 DNA follows: TGTGCCAGCAGCTTGGATCTGCCCAATTCACCCCTCCACTTT.